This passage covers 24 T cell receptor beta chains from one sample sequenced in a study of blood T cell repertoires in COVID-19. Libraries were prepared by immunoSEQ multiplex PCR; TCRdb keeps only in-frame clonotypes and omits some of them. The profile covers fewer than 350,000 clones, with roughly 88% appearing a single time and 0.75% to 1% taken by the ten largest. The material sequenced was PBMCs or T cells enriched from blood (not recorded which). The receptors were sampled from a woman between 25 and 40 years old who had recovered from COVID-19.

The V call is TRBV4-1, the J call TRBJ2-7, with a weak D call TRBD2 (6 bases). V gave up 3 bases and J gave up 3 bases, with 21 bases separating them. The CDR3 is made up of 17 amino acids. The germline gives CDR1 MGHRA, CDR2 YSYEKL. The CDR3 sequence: CASSHLPAGIVRYEQYF. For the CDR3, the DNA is TGCGCCAGCAGCCACCTCCCCGCGGGAATAGTGCGCTACGAGCAGTACTTC.

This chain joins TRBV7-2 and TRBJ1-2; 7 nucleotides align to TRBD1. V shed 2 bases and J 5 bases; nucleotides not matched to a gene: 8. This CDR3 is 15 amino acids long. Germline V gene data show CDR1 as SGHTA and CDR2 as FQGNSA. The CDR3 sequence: CASSLSRGKKYGYTF. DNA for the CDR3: TGTGCCAGCAGCTTATCCAGGGGGAAAAAATATGGCTACACCTTC. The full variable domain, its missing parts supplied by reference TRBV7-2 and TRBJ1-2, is GAGVSQSPSNKVTEKGKDVELRCDPISGHTALYWYRQSLGQGLEFLIYFQGNSAPDKSGLPSDRFSAERTGGSVSTLTIQRTQQEDSAVYLCASSLSRGKKYGYTFGSGTRLTVV.

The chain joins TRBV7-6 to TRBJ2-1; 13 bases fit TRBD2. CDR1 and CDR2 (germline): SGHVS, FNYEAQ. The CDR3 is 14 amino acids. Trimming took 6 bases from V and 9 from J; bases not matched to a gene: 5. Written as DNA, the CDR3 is TGTGCCAGCAGAACTAGCGGGAGGGCCAGTGAGCAGTTCTTC. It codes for CASRTSGRASEQFF.

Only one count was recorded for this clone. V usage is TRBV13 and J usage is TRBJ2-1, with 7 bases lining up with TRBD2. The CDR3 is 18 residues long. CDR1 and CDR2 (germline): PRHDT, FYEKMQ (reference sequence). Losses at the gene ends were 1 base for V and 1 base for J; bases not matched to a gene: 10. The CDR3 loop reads CASSLVMGGRRSYNEQFF. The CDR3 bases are TGTGCCAGCAGCTTAGTTATGGGCGGGAGAAGATCCTACAATGAGCAGTTCTTC.

CDR3 sequence reads: CASRQKARNEQFF. CDR3 nucleotide sequence: TGTGCCAGCAGACAGAAAGCTCGGAATGAGCAGTTCTTC. V gene TRBV14 combines with J gene TRBJ2-1; D gene uncertain. The length of the CDR3 is 13 residues. From germline, CDR1 is SGHDN and CDR2 FVKESK. V gave up 6 bases and J gave up 7 bases, with 13 bases separating them.

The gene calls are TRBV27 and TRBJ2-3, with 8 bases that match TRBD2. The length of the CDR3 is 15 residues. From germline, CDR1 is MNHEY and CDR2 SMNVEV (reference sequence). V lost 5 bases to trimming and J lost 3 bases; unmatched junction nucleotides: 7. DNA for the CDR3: TGTGCCAGCAGTCTCGAGCGGGAGAGGACAGATACGCAGTATTTT. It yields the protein CASSLERERTDTQYF.

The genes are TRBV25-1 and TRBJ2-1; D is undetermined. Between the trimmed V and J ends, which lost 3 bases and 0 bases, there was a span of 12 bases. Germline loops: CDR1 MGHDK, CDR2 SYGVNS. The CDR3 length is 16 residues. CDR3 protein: CASSDYDMSSYNEQFF. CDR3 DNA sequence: TGTGCCAGCAGTGATTACGACATGAGCTCCTACAATGAGCAGTTCTTC. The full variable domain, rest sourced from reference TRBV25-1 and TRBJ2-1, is EADIYQTPRYLVIGTGKKITLECSQTMGHDKMYWYQQDPGMELHLIHYSYGVNSTEKGDLSSESTVSRIRTEHFPLTLESARPSHTSQYLCASSDYDMSSYNEQFFGPGTRLTVL.

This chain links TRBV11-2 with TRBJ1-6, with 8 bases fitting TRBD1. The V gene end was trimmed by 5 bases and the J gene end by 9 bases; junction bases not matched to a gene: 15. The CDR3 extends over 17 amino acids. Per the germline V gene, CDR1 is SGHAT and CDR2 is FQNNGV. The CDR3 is CASSLSPPGQVISPLHF. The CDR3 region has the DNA TGTGCCAGCAGCCTAAGCCCCCCGGGACAGGTTATTTCACCCCTCCACTTT.

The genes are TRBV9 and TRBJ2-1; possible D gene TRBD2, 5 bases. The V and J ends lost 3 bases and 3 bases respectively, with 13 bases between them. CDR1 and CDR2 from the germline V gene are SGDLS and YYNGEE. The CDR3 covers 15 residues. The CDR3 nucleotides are TGTGCCAGCAGCGCGAGCGGAGTTAGCTACAATGAGCAGTTCTTC. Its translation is CASSASGVSYNEQFF.

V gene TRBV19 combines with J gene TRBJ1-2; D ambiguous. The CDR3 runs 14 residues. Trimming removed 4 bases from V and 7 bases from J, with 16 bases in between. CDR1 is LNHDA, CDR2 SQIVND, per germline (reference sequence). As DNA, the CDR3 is TGTGCCAGTAGTACGAACAGCGCCGCGGGTGGCTACACCTTC. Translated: CASSTNSAAGGYTF. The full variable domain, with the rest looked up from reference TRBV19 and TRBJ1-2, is DGGITQSPKYLFRKEGQNVTLSCEQNLNHDAMYWYRQDPGQGLRLIYYSQIVNDFQKGDIAEGYSVSREKKESFPLTVTSAQKNPTAFYLCASSTNSAAGGYTFGSGTRLTVV.

CDR3 sequence reads: CATSSRTGISNQPQHF. For the CDR3, the DNA is TGTGCCACCAGCTCACGGACAGGAATTAGCAATCAGCCCCAGCATTTT. The J gene is TRBJ1-5, the V gene TRBV15, with 7 bases lining up with TRBD1. V dropped 5 bases and J dropped 0; count of bases not matched to a gene: 7. Germline V CDR1 and CDR2: LNHNV, YYDKDF (reference sequence). This CDR3 comprises 16 residues.

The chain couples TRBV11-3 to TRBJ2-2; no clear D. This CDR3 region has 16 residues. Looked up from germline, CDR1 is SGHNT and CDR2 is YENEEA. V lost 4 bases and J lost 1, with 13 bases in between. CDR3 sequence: CASSSPTPRNTGELFF. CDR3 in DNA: TGTGCCAGCAGCTCCCCTACCCCCCGGAACACCGGGGAGCTGTTTTTT. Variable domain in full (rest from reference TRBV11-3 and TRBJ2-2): EAGVVQSPRYKIIEKKQPVAFWCNPISGHNTLYWYLQNLGQGPELLIRYENEEAVDDSQLPKDRFSAERLKGVDSTLKIQPAELGDSAVYLCASSSPTPRNTGELFFGEGSRLTVL.

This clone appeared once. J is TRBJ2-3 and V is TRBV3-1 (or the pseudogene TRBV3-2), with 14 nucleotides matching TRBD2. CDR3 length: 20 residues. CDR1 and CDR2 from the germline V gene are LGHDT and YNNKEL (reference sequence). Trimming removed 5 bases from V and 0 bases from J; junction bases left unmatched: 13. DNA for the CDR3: TGTGCCAGCAGCTCTCCCCAGGGACTAGCGGGAGTAGGGAGCACAGATACGCAGTATTTT. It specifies CASSSPQGLAGVGSTDTQYF.

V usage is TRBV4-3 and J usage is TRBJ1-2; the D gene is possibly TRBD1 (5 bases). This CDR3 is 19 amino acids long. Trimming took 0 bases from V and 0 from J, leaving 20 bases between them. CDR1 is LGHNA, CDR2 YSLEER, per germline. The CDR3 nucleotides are TGCGCCAGCAGCCAAGATCGGCTAGGTCCAGGAGGGGCTAACTATGGCTACACCTTC. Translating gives CASSQDRLGPGGANYGYTF.

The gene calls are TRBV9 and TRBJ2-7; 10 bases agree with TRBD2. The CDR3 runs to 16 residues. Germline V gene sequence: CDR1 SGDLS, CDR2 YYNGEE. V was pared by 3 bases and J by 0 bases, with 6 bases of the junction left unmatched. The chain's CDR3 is CASSESGTSDSYEQYF. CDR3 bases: TGTGCCAGCAGCGAATCTGGGACTAGCGACTCCTACGAGCAGTACTTC.

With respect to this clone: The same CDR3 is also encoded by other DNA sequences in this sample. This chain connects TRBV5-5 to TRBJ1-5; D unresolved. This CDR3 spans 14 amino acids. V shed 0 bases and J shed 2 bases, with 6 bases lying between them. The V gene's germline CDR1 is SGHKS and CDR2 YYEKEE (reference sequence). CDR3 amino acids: CASSLAGGNQPQHF. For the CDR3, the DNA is TGTGCCAGCAGCTTGGCAGGCGGCAATCAGCCCCAGCATTTT.

CDR3 loop: CASSLGLADLQETQYF. DNA of the CDR3: TGCGCCAGCAGCCTGGGACTAGCCGATCTCCAAGAGACCCAGTACTTC. The chain recombines TRBV4-3 with TRBJ2-5; 9 bases map to TRBD2. CDR3 length equals 16 residues. Germline CDR1 reads LGHNA; CDR2 reads YSLEER. The V and J ends lost 4 bases and 1 base, in that order; junction bases with no gene match: 7.

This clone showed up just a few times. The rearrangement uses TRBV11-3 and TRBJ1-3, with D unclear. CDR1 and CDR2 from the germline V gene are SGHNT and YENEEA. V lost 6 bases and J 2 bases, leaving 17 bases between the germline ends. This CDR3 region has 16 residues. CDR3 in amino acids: CASRPNRLAAGNTIYF. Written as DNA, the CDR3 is TGTGCCAGCAGACCTAACCGTCTCGCGGCTGGAAACACCATATATTTT.

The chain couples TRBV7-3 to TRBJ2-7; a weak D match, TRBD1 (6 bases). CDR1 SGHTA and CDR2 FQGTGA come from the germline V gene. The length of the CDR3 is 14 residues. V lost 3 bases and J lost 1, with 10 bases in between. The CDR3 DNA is TGTGCCAGCAGCTTGACAGGAGAATCCTACGAGCAGTACTTC. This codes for CASSLTGESYEQYF.

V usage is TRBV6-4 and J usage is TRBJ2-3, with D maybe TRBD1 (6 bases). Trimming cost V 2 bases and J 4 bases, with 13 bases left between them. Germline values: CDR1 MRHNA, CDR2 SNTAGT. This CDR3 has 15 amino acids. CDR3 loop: CASSDRGGRADTQYF. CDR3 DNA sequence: TGTGCCAGCAGTGACCGTGGGGGCCGGGCAGATACGCAGTATTTT.

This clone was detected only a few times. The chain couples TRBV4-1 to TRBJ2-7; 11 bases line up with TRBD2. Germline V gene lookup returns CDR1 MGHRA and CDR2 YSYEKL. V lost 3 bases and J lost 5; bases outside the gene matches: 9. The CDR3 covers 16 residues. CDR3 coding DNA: TGCGCCAGCAGCCAGTCAAGTCTAGCGGGAGGTGACGAGCAGTACTTC. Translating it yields CASSQSSLAGGDEQYF.

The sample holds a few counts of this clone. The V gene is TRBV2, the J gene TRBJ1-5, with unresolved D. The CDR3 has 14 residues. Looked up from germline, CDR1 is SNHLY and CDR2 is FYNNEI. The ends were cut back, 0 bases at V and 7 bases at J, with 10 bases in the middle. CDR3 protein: CASSEAGRRQPQHF. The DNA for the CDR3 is TGTGCCAGCAGTGAAGCGGGGAGGAGACAGCCCCAGCATTTT.

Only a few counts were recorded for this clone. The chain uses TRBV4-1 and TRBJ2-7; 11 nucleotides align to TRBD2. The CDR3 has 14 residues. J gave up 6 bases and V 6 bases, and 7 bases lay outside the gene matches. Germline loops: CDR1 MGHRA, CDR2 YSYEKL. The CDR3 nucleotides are TGCGCCAGCAGTGGGGGGGGGACTAGCGGCGAGCAGTACTTC. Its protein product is CASSGGGTSGEQYF.

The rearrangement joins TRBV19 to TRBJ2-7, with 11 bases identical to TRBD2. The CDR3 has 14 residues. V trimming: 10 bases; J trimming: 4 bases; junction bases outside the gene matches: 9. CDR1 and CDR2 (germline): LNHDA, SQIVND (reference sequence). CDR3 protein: CATQYSGGAYEQYF. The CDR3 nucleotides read TGTGCCACCCAGTATAGCGGGGGGGCATACGAGCAGTACTTC.